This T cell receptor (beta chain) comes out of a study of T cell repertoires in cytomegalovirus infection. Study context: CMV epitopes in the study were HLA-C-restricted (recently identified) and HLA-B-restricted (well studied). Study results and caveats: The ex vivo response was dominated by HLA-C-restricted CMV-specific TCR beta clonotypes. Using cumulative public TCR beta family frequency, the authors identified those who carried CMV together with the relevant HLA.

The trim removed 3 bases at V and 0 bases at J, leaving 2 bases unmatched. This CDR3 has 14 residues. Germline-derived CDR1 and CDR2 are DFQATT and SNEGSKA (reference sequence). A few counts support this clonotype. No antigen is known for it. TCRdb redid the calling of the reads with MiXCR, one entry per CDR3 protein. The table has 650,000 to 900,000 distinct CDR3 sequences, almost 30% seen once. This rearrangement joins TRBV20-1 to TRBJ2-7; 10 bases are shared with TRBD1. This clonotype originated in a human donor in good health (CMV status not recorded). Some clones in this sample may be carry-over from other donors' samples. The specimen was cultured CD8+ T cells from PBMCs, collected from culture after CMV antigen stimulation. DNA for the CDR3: TGCAGTGCTAGGACAGGGGGCGGCTCCTACGAGCAGTACGTC. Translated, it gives CSARTGGGSYEQYV.